This T cell receptor (beta chain) was recovered during a study of long-term antiretroviral therapy in people with HIV. Notes on the study in general: Comparison with controls showed narrower CDR3 length ranges in HIV repertoires. Sampling of blood ran from about 2004 to 2017, and older ART regimens were possibly in use. Diversity remained lower than transplant donor controls, even though it increased after ART.

The libraries were made with immunoSEQ v3.0 at survey level. Sequencing was performed with immunoSEQ multiplex PCR; in TCRdb, only in-frame clones are kept and a portion is missing. This sample has approximately 35,000 clones, with roughly three quarters found just once. In the case of this clone: Its antigen remains unidentified.

Every specimen held between roughly 0.9-10 million cryopreserved PBMC. These were thawed and washed before DNA extraction. Germline CDR1 is MNHNS and CDR2 is SASEGT. The CDR3 is 14 amino acids. Trimming pared 2 bases from V and 3 bases from J, leaving 10 bases between. This receptor was identified in a man between 18 and 35 years old with HIV. The V call is TRBV6-1, the J call TRBJ1-1, with D uncertain. The material sequenced was unsorted PBMCs, taken 1.9 years after starting antiretroviral therapy. The CDR3 bases are TGTGCCAGCAGTGAATTAGCATGGGACACTGAAGCTTTCTTT. It is translated as CASSELAWDTEAFF.